The 32 T cell receptor beta chains below come from one sample, sequenced in a study of blood T cell repertoires in COVID-19. Clones were sequenced by immunoSEQ multiplex PCR, and TCRdb holds only the in-frame ones, with some missing. The sample yields about 280,000 clones, roughly 90% seen once. Sequences were obtained from peripheral blood. All receptors come from a woman aged 25 to 39 with active or convalescent COVID-19.

The chain has TRBV9 and TRBJ2-1, with D possibly TRBD1 on 6 matching bases. CDR1 SGDLS and CDR2 YYNGEE come from the germline V gene. The V end was cut by 0 bases, the J end by 9 bases, with 10 bases between. The CDR3 is 13 amino acids. CDR3 sequence reads: CASSVDGGAEQFF. For the CDR3, the DNA is TGTGCCAGCAGCGTAGATGGGGGCGCTGAGCAGTTCTTC. Using reference TRBV9 and TRBJ2-1 for the parts outside the CDR3, the full variable domain is DSGVTQTPKHLITATGQRVTLRCSPRSGDLSVYWYQQSLDQGLQFLIQYYNGEERAKGNILERFSAQQFPDLHSELNLSSLELGDSALYFCASSVDGGAEQFFGPGTRLTVL.

The chain couples TRBV5-1 to TRBJ1-6; 7 nucleotides line up with TRBD1. CDR1 is SGHRS and CDR2 is YFSETQ in the germline V gene. The CDR3 length is 19 residues. The J segment lost 3 bases and the V segment lost 0 bases, leaving 12 bases of the junction unmatched. CDR3 sequence (DNA): TGCGCCAGCAGCTTGGACCAGCGGGGGACAGCAGTCTATAATTCACCCCTCCACTTT. It translates to CASSLDQRGTAVYNSPLHF.

This clone has more than one count but fewer than ten. The chain combines TRBV29-1 with TRBJ1-5; a weak D match, TRBD1 (6 bases). In germline, CDR1 is SQVTM, CDR2 ANQGSEA. The CDR3 is 13 residues long. Trimming stripped 6 bases from V and 6 bases from J, with 15 bases between. The chain's CDR3 is CSVAQGVGQPQHF. CDR3 bases: TGCAGCGTAGCACAGGGAGTCGGTCAGCCCCAGCATTTT.

The CDR3 coding sequence is TGTGCCAGCAGCCCCCAGACAGGCATGACGAATGAAAAACTGTTTTTT. Translation gives CASSPQTGMTNEKLFF. The V call is TRBV7-2, the J call TRBJ1-4; a possible D gene is TRBD1 (6 bases). Between the trimmed V and J ends, which lost 5 bases and 5 bases, there was a span of 18 bases. CDR1 SGHTA and CDR2 FQGNSA come from the germline V gene. The CDR3 has 16 amino acids. Full variable domain (remainder filled in from reference TRBV7-2 and TRBJ1-4): GAGVSQSPSNKVTEKGKDVELRCDPISGHTALYWYRQSLGQGLEFLIYFQGNSAPDKSGLPSDRFSAERTGGSVSTLTIQRTQQEDSAVYLCASSPQTGMTNEKLFFGSGTQLSVL.

The chain recombines TRBV2 with TRBJ2-6; tentative D call: TRBD2 (5 bases). V dropped 6 bases and J dropped 4 bases, with 10 bases sitting between them. CDR3 length: 14 amino acids. Germline-derived CDR1 and CDR2 are SNHLY and FYNNEI. The CDR3 sequence is CASRISGGANVLTF. The CDR3 DNA follows: TGTGCCAGCAGGATCTCGGGGGGGGCCAACGTCCTGACTTTC.

This chain's CDR3 is CATSDLERGANEQFF. The CDR3 region has the DNA TGTGCCACCAGTGATCTGGAGCGGGGGGCCAATGAGCAGTTCTTC. This rearrangement joins TRBV24-1 to TRBJ2-1; 9 bases map to TRBD2. V lost 3 bases, J lost 6 bases, and 5 bases stayed unmatched. Germline lookup yields CDR1 KGHDR and CDR2 SFDVKD. The CDR3 is 15 amino acids.

This chain joins TRBV29-1 and TRBJ1-2; 11 bases are shared with TRBD1. Trimming at V came to 6 bases and at J to 6 bases, leaving 9 bases not matched to a gene. The V gene's germline CDR1 is SQVTM and CDR2 ANQGSEA. The CDR3 is made up of 14 amino acids. The DNA for the CDR3 is TGCAGCGTGGTATTGGACAGGGGGCATCATGGCTACACCTTC. This translates into CSVVLDRGHHGYTF.

The chain combines TRBV5-1 with TRBJ1-6; D uncertain. V shed 0 bases and J shed 0 bases, with 7 bases lying between them. CDR3 length: 16 residues. CDR1 is SGHRS, CDR2 YFSETQ, per germline. The DNA of the CDR3 is TGCGCCAGCAGCTTGGATGCGAGCTCCTATAATTCACCCCTCCACTTT. Translating it yields CASSLDASSYNSPLHF.

This clone has just one count. This chain's CDR3 is CASSDRTDQETQYF. The CDR3 region has the DNA TGTGCCAGCAGTGACAGGACAGACCAAGAGACCCAGTACTTC. The V and J genes are TRBV2 and TRBJ2-5; D may be TRBD1 (6 bases). Germline V gene lookup returns CDR1 SNHLY and CDR2 FYNNEI. Trimming took 3 bases from V and 0 from J, leaving 8 bases between them. CDR3 size: 14 residues.

This chain joins TRBV5-1 and TRBJ1-3; no definite D call. Germline V gene sequence: CDR1 SGHRS, CDR2 YFSETQ. Trimming left V 3 bases short and J 0 bases short, with 10 bases between. CDR3 size: 15 residues. CDR3 region: CASSSGGNSGNTIYF. The CDR3, as DNA: TGCGCCAGCAGCTCGGGAGGAAACTCTGGAAACACCATATATTTT.

V gene TRBV19 combines with J gene TRBJ1-6, with 7 bases matching TRBD1. Germline CDR1 and CDR2: LNHDA and SQIVND (reference sequence). This CDR3 is 14 amino acids long. J was trimmed by 4 bases and V by 7 bases; bases with no gene match: 4. The CDR3 protein is CASTGGQYNSPLHF. In DNA form, the CDR3 reads TGTGCCAGTACAGGGGGACAGTATAATTCACCCCTCCACTTT. The full variable domain, its missing parts supplied by reference TRBV19 and TRBJ1-6, is DGGITQSPKYLFRKEGQNVTLSCEQNLNHDAMYWYRQDPGQGLRLIYYSQIVNDFQKGDIAEGYSVSREKKESFPLTVTSAQKNPTAFYLCASTGGQYNSPLHFGNGTRLTVT.

V is TRBV7-3 and J is TRBJ1-1; 7 positions agree with TRBD1. V was clipped by 5 bases and J by 1 base; unmatched bases: 4. The CDR3 runs to 14 residues. In germline, CDR1 is SGHTA, CDR2 FQGTGA. CDR3 protein: CASSARDRNTEAFF. CDR3 coding DNA: TGTGCCAGCAGCGCGCGGGACAGGAACACTGAAGCTTTCTTT.

The chain recombines TRBV6-2 or TRBV6-3 with TRBJ2-7; 7 nucleotides line up with TRBD1. Looked up from germline, CDR1 is MNHEY and CDR2 is SVGEGT. The CDR3 has 14 amino acids. V shed 2 bases, J shed 0 bases, and the junction held 1 base outside the gene matches. The CDR3 nucleotides read TGTGCCAGCAGTTACAGGGGGCTCTCCTACGAGCAGTACTTC. This codes for CASSYRGLSYEQYF.

The rearrangement uses TRBV6-5 and TRBJ2-7, with a possible D match to TRBD1 (5 bases). The CDR3 extends over 14 amino acids. Trimming cost V 4 bases and J 2 bases, with 12 bases left between them. Germline lookup yields CDR1 MNHEY and CDR2 SVGAGI. The CDR3 loop reads CASSSGFRTYEQYF. The CDR3 region has the DNA TGTGCCAGCAGTTCAGGGTTCAGAACCTACGAGCAGTACTTC.

The chain combines TRBV7-2 with TRBJ2-2, with TRBD2 identical over 14 bases. V lost 5 bases to trimming and J lost 1 base; unmatched junction nucleotides: 3. This CDR3 has 17 residues. The germline CDR1 and CDR2 sequences are SGHTA and FQGNSA. For the CDR3, the DNA is TGTGCCAGCAGCACAGGGACTAGCGGGGGGAACACCGGGGAGCTGTTTTTT. Protein: CASSTGTSGGNTGELFF.

V gene TRBV9 combines with J gene TRBJ1-1; unclear D gene. V shed 0 bases and J shed 6 bases, with 9 bases lying between them. This CDR3 is built from 13 residues. In germline, CDR1 is SGDLS, CDR2 YYNGEE. As DNA, the CDR3 is TGTGCCAGCAGCGTAGGACTAGGTTCTGAAGCTTTCTTT. It is translated as CASSVGLGSEAFF.

This clone occurred once. The chain combines TRBV29-1 with TRBJ1-3; TRBD1 might be the D (5 bases). Germline assignment: CDR1 SQVTM and CDR2 ANQGSEA. The V gene lost 4 bases and the J gene lost 2 bases, with 9 bases spanning the gap. The length of the CDR3 is 13 residues. CDR3: CSVGAQAGNTIYF. The CDR3 coding sequence is TGCAGCGTTGGGGCACAGGCTGGAAACACCATATATTTT.

This clone was counted at least ten times. The chain links TRBV9 to TRBJ1-2, with 7 bases lining up with TRBD1. The CDR3 consists of 14 residues. After removal of 5 bases from V and 6 bases from J, the junction contained 10 bases not matched to a gene. Per the germline V gene, CDR1 is SGDLS and CDR2 is YYNGEE. The CDR3 here is CASRGQSLEDGYTF. The DNA of the CDR3 is TGTGCCAGCAGGGGACAGTCGCTGGAGGATGGCTACACCTTC.

Only one count was recorded for this clone. The sample holds other DNA sequences that translate to the same CDR3. The chain links TRBV7-2 to TRBJ1-3, with a tentative D call TRBD1 (5 bases). The CDR3 is 15 amino acids. The V gene's germline CDR1 is SGHTA and CDR2 FQGNSA. V lost 1 base, J lost 4 bases, and 11 bases lay in between. The CDR3 nucleotides are TGTGCCAGCAGCTTAGAAAGGGGCCAAGGAAACACCATATATTTT. It codes for CASSLERGQGNTIYF.

The genes are TRBV7-3 and TRBJ1-4; TRBD1 might be the D (5 bases). V was clipped by 5 bases and J by 5 bases, with 9 bases between them. CDR3 length equals 13 residues. CDR1 is SGHTA, CDR2 FQGTGA, per germline. This chain's CDR3 is CASSPGPNEKLFF. Written as DNA, the CDR3 is TGTGCCAGCAGCCCAGGGCCGAATGAAAAACTGTTTTTT.

This chain joins TRBV7-2 and TRBJ2-3; 10 nucleotides match TRBD2. Trimming cost V 2 bases and J 3 bases; bases outside gene matches: 8. CDR3 length equals 17 residues. Germline V CDR1 and CDR2: SGHTA, FQGNSA. DNA for the CDR3: TGTGCCAGCAGCTTACGGAGCGGGGGGGCTGGTACAGATACGCAGTATTTT. This gives the protein CASSLRSGGAGTDTQYF.

This clone was observed once. The V and J genes are TRBV5-1 and TRBJ2-7, with 10 bases that match TRBD1. The V and J ends lost 3 bases and 3 bases, in that order; junction bases with no gene match: 9. CDR3 length: 16 amino acids. Germline V gene sequence: CDR1 SGHRS, CDR2 YFSETQ. CDR3 amino acids: CASSSTGGTGVYEQYF. In DNA form, the CDR3 reads TGCGCCAGCAGCTCAACCGGCGGGACAGGGGTCTACGAGCAGTACTTC.

This clone was picked up a small number of times. The same CDR3 arises from other DNA sequences in this sample as well. This chain connects TRBV4-3 to TRBJ1-1; D is unclear. The germline V and J ends were trimmed by 2 bases and 1 base, with 5 bases remaining between them. This CDR3 has 13 residues. Germline CDR1 is LGHNA and CDR2 is YSLEER. CDR3 in amino acids: CASSQSQNTEAFF. DNA of the CDR3: TGCGCCAGCAGCCAATCACAGAACACTGAAGCTTTCTTT.

The V call is TRBV5-1, the J call TRBJ2-2, with 11 bases that match TRBD2. V gave up 4 bases and J gave up 4 bases; unmatched junction bases: 3. The CDR3 runs 15 residues. Germline CDR1 reads SGHRS; CDR2 reads YFSETQ. The CDR3 sequence: CASSPGTSGTGELFF. In DNA, the CDR3 is TGCGCCAGCAGCCCCGGGACTAGCGGCACCGGGGAGCTGTTTTTT.

The genes are TRBV6-5 and TRBJ2-5, with D maybe TRBD2 (5 bases). In germline, CDR1 is MNHEY, CDR2 SVGAGI. This CDR3 region has 13 residues. Trimming pared 10 bases from V and 6 bases from J, leaving 18 bases between. This CDR3 reads CATGDLSAQTQYF. CDR3 bases: TGTGCCACCGGGGATTTGTCCGCCCAGACCCAGTACTTC.

V usage is TRBV19 and J usage is TRBJ1-5; D remains ambiguous. Trimming left V 6 bases short and J 4 bases short, with 10 bases between. The CDR3 is made up of 13 amino acids. Germline CDR1 is LNHDA and CDR2 is SQIVND (reference sequence). The CDR3 coding sequence is TGTGCCAGTAGGGGTCAGGTTAATCAGCCCCAGCATTTT. Amino acids: CASRGQVNQPQHF.

The chain links TRBV7-2 to TRBJ2-3, with 14 bases fitting TRBD2. The germline gives CDR1 SGHTA, CDR2 FQGNSA. With V trimmed by 5 bases and J by 2 bases, 9 bases remained unmatched. The CDR3 is 18 residues long. As DNA, the CDR3 is TGTGCCAGCAGCCGTCGGACTAGCGGGGGGCGAAACACAGATACGCAGTATTTT. This sequence encodes CASSRRTSGGRNTDTQYF.

The chain couples TRBV6-5 to TRBJ2-5; TRBD1 matches 10 bases. The V gene's germline CDR1 is MNHEY and CDR2 SVGAGI. V shed 6 bases and J 5 bases; nucleotides not matched to a gene: 9. The CDR3 has 15 amino acids. CDR3 sequence: CASRSGQGVRETQYF. In nucleotides, the CDR3 is TGTGCCAGCAGGAGTGGACAGGGGGTCAGGGAGACCCAGTACTTC.

The count of this clone is one. Germline is not matched at one junction end, which may reflect a read error. CDR3 protein: CASSIGVLNEQFF. The CDR3, as DNA: TGTGCTAGTAGTATCGGAGTACTCAATGAGCAGTTCTTC. The rearrangement joins TRBV19 to TRBJ2-1; D uncertain. Germline-derived CDR1 and CDR2 are LNHDA and SQIVND (reference sequence). The CDR3 runs to 13 residues. Full variable domain (missing parts from reference TRBV19 and TRBJ2-1): DGGITQSPKYLFRKEGQNVTLSCEQNLNHDAMYWYRQDPGQGLRLIYYSQIVNDFQKGDIAEGYSVSREKKESFPLTVTSAQKNPTAFYLCASSIGVLNEQFFGPGTRLTVL.

V usage is TRBV5-3 and J usage is TRBJ2-2, with TRBD2 identical over 7 bases. TRBV5-3 is an ORF, and what it does is uncertain. The CDR3 length is 14 residues. Trimming took 7 bases from V and 3 from J; bases not matched to a gene: 6. CDR3 DNA: TGTGCCAGAGGGGAGGGCGGGGACACCGGGGAGCTGTTTTTT. Encoded protein: CARGEGGDTGELFF.

The V call is TRBV9, the J call TRBJ2-1; the D gene is possibly TRBD2 (6 bases). The V end was cut by 0 bases, the J end by 0 bases, with 13 bases between. The germline gives CDR1 SGDLS, CDR2 YYNGEE. The CDR3 is 17 amino acids. The CDR3, as DNA: TGTGCCAGCAGCGTAGCAGGAGGGGCTAGCTCCTACAATGAGCAGTTCTTC. Protein: CASSVAGGASSYNEQFF.

Comments on this clone: An end of the junction differs from the germline gene, which may be a read error. V usage is TRBV7-7 and J usage is TRBJ2-7; TRBD2 might be the D (6 bases). The CDR3 extends over 16 amino acids. Germline assignment: CDR1 SSHAT and CDR2 FNYEAQ (reference sequence). The CDR3 sequence is CASSPLSWGAGYEQYF. The DNA of the CDR3 is TGTGCTAGCAGCCCGCTTAGTTGGGGAGCGGGCTACGAGCAGTACTTC.